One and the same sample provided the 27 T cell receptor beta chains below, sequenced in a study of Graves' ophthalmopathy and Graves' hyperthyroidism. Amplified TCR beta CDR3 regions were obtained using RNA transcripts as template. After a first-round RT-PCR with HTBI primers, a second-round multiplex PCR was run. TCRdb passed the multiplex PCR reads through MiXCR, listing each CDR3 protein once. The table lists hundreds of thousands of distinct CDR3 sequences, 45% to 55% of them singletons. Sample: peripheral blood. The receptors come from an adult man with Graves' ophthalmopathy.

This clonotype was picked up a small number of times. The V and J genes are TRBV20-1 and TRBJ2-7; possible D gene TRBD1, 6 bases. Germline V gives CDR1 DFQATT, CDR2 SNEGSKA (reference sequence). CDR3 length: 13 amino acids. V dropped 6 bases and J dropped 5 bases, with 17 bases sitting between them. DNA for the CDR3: TGCAGTGCCCGGAGAGGGGGAAGAGACGAGCAGTACTTC. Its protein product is CSARRGGRDEQYF.

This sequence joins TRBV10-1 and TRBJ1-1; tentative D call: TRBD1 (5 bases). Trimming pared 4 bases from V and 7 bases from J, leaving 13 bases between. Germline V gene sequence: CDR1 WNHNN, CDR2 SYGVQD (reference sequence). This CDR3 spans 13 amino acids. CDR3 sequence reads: CASSAYRDGEAFF. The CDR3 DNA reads TGCGCCAGCAGTGCTTACCGGGACGGTGAAGCTTTCTTT.

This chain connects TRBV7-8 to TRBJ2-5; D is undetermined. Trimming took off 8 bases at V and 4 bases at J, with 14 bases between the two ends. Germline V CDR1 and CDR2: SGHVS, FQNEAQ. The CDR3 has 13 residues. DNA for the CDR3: TGTGCCAGCGGCAGTGAGCTGGTAGAGACCCAGTACTTC. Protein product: CASGSELVETQYF.

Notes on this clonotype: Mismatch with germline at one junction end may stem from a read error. This CDR3 reads CASSPQGYTEAFF. CDR3 nucleotides: TGCGCCAGCAGCCCTCAGGGATACACTGAAGCTTTCTTT. The chain joins TRBV2 to TRBJ1-1; D may be TRBD1 (5 bases). This CDR3 has 13 residues. Per the germline V gene, CDR1 is SNHLY and CDR2 is FYNNEI. The full variable domain, its missing parts supplied by reference TRBV2 and TRBJ1-1, is EPEVTQTPSHQVTQMGQEVILRCVPISNHLYFYWYRQILGQKVEFLVSFYNNEISEKSEIFDDQFSVERPDGSNFTLKIRSTKLEDSAMYFCASSPQGYTEAFFGQGTRLTVV.

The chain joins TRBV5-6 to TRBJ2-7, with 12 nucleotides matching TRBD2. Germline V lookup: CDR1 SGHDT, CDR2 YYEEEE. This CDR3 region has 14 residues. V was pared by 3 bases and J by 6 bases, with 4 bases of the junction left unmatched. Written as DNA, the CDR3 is TGTGCCAGCAGCTCGACTAGCGGGAGTCGCGAGCAGTACTTC. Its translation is CASSSTSGSREQYF.

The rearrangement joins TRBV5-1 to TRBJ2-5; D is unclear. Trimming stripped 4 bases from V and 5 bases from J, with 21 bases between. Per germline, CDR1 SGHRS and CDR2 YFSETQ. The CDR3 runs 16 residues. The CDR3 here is CASSQRRPLVSETQYF. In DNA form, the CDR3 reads TGCGCCAGCAGCCAACGCCGGCCCCTAGTATCGGAGACCCAGTACTTC.

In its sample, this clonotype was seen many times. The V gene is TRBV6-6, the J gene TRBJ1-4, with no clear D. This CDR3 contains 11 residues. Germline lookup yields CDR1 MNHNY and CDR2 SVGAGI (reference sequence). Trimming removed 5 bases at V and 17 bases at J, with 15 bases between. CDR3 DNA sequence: TGTGCCAGCAGTGGACGGGAGGCACTTTTTTTT. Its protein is CASSGREALFF.

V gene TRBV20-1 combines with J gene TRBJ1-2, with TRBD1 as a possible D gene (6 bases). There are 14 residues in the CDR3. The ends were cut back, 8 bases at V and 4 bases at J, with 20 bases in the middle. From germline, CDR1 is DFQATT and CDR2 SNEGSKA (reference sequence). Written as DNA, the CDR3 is TGCAGTCCTCAACCCGGGGGCGCTCCCTATGGCTACACCTTC. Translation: CSPQPGGAPYGYTF.

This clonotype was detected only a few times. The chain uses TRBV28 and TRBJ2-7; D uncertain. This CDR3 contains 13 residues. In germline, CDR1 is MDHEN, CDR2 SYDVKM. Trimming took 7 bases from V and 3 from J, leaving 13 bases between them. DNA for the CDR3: TGTGCCAGCAAGGGAAGGGTAAGCTACGAGCAGTACTTC. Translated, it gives CASKGRVSYEQYF.

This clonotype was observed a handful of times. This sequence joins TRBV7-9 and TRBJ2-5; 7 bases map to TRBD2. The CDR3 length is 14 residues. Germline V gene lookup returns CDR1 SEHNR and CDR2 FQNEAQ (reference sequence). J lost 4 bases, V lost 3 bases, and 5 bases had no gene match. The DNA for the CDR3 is TGTGCCAGCAGCTTCGGCTCGGGGGGAGAGACCCAGTACTTC. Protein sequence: CASSFGSGGETQYF.

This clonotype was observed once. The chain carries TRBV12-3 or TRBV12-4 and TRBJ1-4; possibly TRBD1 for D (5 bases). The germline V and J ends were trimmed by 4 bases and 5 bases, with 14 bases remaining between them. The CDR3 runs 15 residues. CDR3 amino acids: CASSSSGTENEKLFF. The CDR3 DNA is TGTGCCAGCAGTTCCTCCGGGACGGAGAATGAAAAACTGTTTTTT.

The CDR3 bases are TGTGCCAGCAGCTTCGGGAGCGACTATGGCTACACCTTC. It encodes CASSFGSDYGYTF. The chain is built from TRBV13 and TRBJ1-2, with D unclear. Germline V gives CDR1 PRHDT, CDR2 FYEKMQ (reference sequence). V lost 3 bases, J lost 3 bases, and 8 bases lay in between. The CDR3 spans 13 residues.

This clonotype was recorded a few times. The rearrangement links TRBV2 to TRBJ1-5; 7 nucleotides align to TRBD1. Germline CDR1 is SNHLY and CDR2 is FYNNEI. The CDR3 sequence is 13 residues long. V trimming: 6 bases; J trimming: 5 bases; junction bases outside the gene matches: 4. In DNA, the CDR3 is TGTGCCAGCAGACGGGACAGATATCAGCCCCAGCATTTT. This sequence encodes CASRRDRYQPQHF. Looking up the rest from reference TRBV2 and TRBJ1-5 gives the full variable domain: EPEVTQTPSHQVTQMGQEVILRCVPISNHLYFYWYRQILGQKVEFLVSFYNNEISEKSEIFDDQFSVERPDGSNFTLKIRSTKLEDSAMYFCASRRDRYQPQHFGDGTRLSIL.

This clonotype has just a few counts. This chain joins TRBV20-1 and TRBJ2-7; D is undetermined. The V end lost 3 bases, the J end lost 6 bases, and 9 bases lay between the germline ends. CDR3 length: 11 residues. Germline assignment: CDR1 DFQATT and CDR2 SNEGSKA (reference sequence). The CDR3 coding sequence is TGCAGTGCTAGTCTACACTCCGAGCAGTACTTC. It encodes CSASLHSEQYF.

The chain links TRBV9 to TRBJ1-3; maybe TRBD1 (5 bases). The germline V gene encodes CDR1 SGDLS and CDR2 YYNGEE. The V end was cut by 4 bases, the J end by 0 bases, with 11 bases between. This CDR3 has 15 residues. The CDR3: CASSWDESSGNTIYF. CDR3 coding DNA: TGTGCCAGCAGCTGGGACGAGAGCTCTGGAAACACCATATATTTT.

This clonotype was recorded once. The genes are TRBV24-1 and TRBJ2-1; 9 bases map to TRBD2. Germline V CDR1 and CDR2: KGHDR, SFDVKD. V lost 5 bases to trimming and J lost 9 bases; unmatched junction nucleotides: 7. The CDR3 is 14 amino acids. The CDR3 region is CATSGTSDSSEQFF. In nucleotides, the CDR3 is TGTGCCACCAGTGGGACTAGCGACTCGAGTGAGCAGTTCTTC.

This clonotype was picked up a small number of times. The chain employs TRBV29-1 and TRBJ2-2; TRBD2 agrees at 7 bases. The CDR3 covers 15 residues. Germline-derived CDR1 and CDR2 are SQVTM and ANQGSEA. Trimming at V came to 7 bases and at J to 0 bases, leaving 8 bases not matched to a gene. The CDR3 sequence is CSARGGRSNTGELFF. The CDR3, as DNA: TGCAGCGCCCGCGGGGGACGGTCGAACACCGGGGAGCTGTTTTTT.

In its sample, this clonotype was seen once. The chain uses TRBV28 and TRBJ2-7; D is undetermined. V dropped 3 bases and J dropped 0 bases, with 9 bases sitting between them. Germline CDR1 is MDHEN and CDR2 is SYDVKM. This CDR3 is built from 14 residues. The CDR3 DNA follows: TGTGCCAGCAGTTTGTGGGGTAGCTCCTACGAGCAGTACTTC. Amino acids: CASSLWGSSYEQYF.

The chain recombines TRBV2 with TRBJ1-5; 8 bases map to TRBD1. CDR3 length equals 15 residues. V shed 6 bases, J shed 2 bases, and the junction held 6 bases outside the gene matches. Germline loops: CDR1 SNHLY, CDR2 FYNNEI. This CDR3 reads CASSKETGGNQPQHF. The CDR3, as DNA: TGTGCCAGCAGCAAGGAGACAGGGGGCAATCAGCCCCAGCATTTT.

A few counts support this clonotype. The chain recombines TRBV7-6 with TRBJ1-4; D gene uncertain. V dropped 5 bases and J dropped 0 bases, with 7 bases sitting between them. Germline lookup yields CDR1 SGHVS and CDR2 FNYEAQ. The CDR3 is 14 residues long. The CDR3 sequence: CASSITATNEKLFF. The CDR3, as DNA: TGTGCCAGCAGCATAACAGCAACTAATGAAAAACTGTTTTTT.

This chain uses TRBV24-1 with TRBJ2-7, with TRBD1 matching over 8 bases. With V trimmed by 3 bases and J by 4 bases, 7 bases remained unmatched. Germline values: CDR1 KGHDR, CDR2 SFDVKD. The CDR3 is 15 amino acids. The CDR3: CATSDGAGGVYEQYF. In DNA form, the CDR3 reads TGTGCCACCAGTGATGGGGCAGGGGGCGTTTACGAGCAGTACTTC.

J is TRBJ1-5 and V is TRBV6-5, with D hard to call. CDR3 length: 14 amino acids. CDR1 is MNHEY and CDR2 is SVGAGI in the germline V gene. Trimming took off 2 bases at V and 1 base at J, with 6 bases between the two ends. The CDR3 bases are TGTGCCAGCAGTTACGGACGGAGCAATCAGCCCCAGCATTTT. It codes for CASSYGRSNQPQHF.

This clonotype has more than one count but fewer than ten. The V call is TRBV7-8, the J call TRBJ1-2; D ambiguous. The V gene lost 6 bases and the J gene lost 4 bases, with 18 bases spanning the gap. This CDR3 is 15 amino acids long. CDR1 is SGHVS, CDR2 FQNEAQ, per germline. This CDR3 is CASSNLIRPVYGYTF. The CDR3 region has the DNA TGTGCCAGCAGTAACCTCATCAGGCCGGTCTATGGCTACACCTTC.

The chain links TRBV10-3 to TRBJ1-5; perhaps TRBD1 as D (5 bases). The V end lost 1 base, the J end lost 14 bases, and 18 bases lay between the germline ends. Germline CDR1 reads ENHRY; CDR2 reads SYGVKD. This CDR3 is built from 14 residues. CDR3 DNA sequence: TGTGCCATCAGTGAGTTCACTAGCGGGGCTTACGAGCATTTT. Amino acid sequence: CAISEFTSGAYEHF.

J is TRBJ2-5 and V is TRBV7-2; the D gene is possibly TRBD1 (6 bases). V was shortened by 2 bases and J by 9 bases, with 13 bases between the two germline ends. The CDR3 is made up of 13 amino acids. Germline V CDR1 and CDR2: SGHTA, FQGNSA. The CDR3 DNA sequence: TGTGCCAGCAGCTTACAGGGGACCCAGCCCCAGTACTTC. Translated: CASSLQGTQPQYF.

CDR3: CASSVISGQGLNEQYF. The CDR3 coding sequence is TGTGCCAGCAGTGTTATTAGTGGACAGGGTCTCAACGAGCAGTACTTC. The chain couples TRBV5-8 to TRBJ2-7, with 8 bases identical to TRBD1. CDR3 length equals 16 residues. Germline V gene lookup returns CDR1 SGHTS and CDR2 YDEGEE. Trimming cost V 5 bases and J 5 bases; bases outside gene matches: 15.

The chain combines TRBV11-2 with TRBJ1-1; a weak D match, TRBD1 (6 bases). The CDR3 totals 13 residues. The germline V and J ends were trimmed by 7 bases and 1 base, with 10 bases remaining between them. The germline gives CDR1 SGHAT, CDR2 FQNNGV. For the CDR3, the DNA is TGTGCCAGCACCTGGGGACAGAACACTGAAGCTTTCTTT. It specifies CASTWGQNTEAFF.